This TCR beta chain comes out of a study of blood T cell repertoires in COVID-19. A remark on this clone: This sample also contains other DNA sequences that code for the same CDR3.

In the original workflow: Reference gene primer amplification gave nucleated cell count estimates. The table came from immunoSEQ multiplex PCR; TCRdb's copy has only in-frame clones and leaves some out. V and J calls and clone size come straight from that table; D and trimming were deduced from the DNA. The sample yields 300,000 to 450,000 clones, approximately 87% seen once. The CDR3 covers 13 residues. V was pared by 4 bases and J by 3 bases, with 2 bases of the junction left unmatched. Germline CDR1 and CDR2: KGHSH and LQKENI. Source material: peripheral blood. The rearrangement links TRBV18 to TRBJ2-7, with TRBD1 matching 8 bases. This receptor was taken from a woman in her sixties with COVID-19, enrolled during active disease. CDR3 sequence (DNA): TGTGCCAGCTCACTTACAGGGGGCTACGAGCAGTACTTC. Translated: CASSLTGGYEQYF.